This T cell receptor beta chain appears in the sequencing data of a study of beta chain features in type 1 diabetes. About the study: There was similarity between patients and healthy donors in age, gender and cell yields.

The V segment lost 7 bases and the J segment 2 bases; nucleotides outside the gene matches: 5. The germline gives CDR1 MNHEY, CDR2 SVGAGI. CDR3 length: 14 residues. As to this clone: The antigen is undetermined.

Whole-study findings and limits: TCRB repertoires of naive, central memory and Treg cells appeared more similar among patients than among healthy donors.

Reverse transcription of all isolated RNA meant that expressed TCRB transcripts were sequenced. The method was immunoSEQ multiplex PCR; TCRdb's version includes in-frame clones alone and lacks a portion of them. The data contain over 120,000 clones, more than 9% of them singletons. The chain recombines TRBV6-5 with TRBJ2-1; TRBD1 matches at 7 bases. This receptor was identified in a man younger than 30 in good health. The source material was naive CD4+ T cells from blood. The CDR3 region has the DNA TGTGCCAGCACCATAGGGGGCACCTACAATGAGCAGTTCTTC. Translating it yields CASTIGGTYNEQFF.